These 16 T cell receptor beta chains were sequenced from one sample in a study of a mutant IDH1 vaccine in newly diagnosed glioma. The time point here: week 11, during vaccination. It was 300 ug of mutant IDH1 20-mer peptide that made up each vaccine dose, given with topical imiquimod. The protocol was immunoSEQ multiplex PCR, while the TCRdb copy is restricted to in-frame clones and leaves out a portion. The table has approximately 61,000 clones, under 90% seen once. Antigens of these TCRs are unknown. The sample here was PBMCs, taken from a glioma patient whose treatment included an IDH1 peptide vaccine. These receptors came from a man in his fifties or sixties with glioma.

The chain uses TRBV11-2 and TRBJ1-1; 9 nucleotides align to TRBD1. CDR3 length: 15 amino acids. J lost 5 bases, V lost 5 bases, and 9 bases had no gene match. The V gene's germline CDR1 is SGHAT and CDR2 FQNNGV. The CDR3 spells CASSLQPGQGTEAFF. As DNA, the CDR3 is TGTGCCAGCAGCCTTCAGCCGGGACAGGGAACTGAAGCTTTCTTT.

The chain couples TRBV30 to TRBJ1-5; D gene unclear. The CDR3 spans 13 residues. Trimming cost V 0 bases and J 4 bases, with 7 bases left between them. Germline CDR1 reads GTSNPN; CDR2 reads SVGIG (reference sequence). CDR3 amino acids: CAWSVRENQPQHF. The CDR3 DNA is TGTGCCTGGAGTGTAAGGGAGAATCAGCCCCAGCATTTT.

This chain uses TRBV20-1 with TRBJ2-1; D is unclear. V shed 6 bases and J shed 10 bases, with 13 bases lying between them. The CDR3 is made up of 11 amino acids. The germline CDR1 and CDR2 sequences are DFQATT and SNEGSKA (reference sequence). The CDR3 bases are TGCAGTGCGAAGCCCCTTGCGGAGCAGTTCTTC. It codes for CSAKPLAEQFF.

The chain carries TRBV5-1 and TRBJ2-5; no definite D call. The CDR3 contains 13 residues. V lost 1 base to trimming and J lost 4 bases, with 8 bases between them. Germline-derived CDR1 and CDR2 are SGHRS and YFSETQ. The CDR3 here is CASSLRARETQYF. The CDR3 DNA is TGCGCCAGCAGCTTGCGGGCCCGAGAGACCCAGTACTTC.

This chain connects TRBV10-3 to TRBJ1-3; D gene unclear. This CDR3 has 15 amino acids. With 2 bases removed from V and 0 bases from J, the gap between germline ends came to 8 bases. Germline assignment: CDR1 ENHRY and CDR2 SYGVKD. CDR3 sequence (DNA): TGTGCCATCAGTGAGCCGATGGGCTCTGGAAACACCATATATTTT. Residues: CAISEPMGSGNTIYF.

The genes are TRBV7-9 and TRBJ2-2; D possibly corresponds to TRBD2 (6 bases). Germline V gene data show CDR1 as SEHNR and CDR2 as FQNEAQ (reference sequence). The CDR3 has 17 amino acids. V lost 1 base and J lost 0, with 12 bases in between. The CDR3 nucleotides are TGTGCCAGCAGCTTAGGGGTGGTAGCGGCGAACACCGGGGAGCTGTTTTTT. Amino acids: CASSLGVVAANTGELFF.

CDR3 in amino acids: CASSLQGLANQPQHF. CDR3 nucleotides: TGTGCCAGCAGTCTACAGGGGTTGGCAAATCAGCCCCAGCATTTT. The chain links TRBV2 to TRBJ1-5; TRBD1 aligns across 7 bases. CDR1 SNHLY and CDR2 FYNNEI come from the germline V gene. Trimming cost V 5 bases and J 4 bases; bases outside gene matches: 8. The CDR3 has 15 amino acids.

The chain combines TRBV4-2 with TRBJ1-2; a possible D gene is TRBD1 (6 bases). Deletions cut 8 bases from V and 5 bases from J, with 12 bases between. Germline V gives CDR1 LGHNA, CDR2 YNFKEQ. This CDR3 comprises 12 residues. CDR3 nucleotides: TGTGCCAGCTACAGGGCCGGGTATGGCTACACCTTC. Its protein is CASYRAGYGYTF.

The chain recombines TRBV19 with TRBJ2-1; TRBD1 or TRBD2 may be the D gene (5 bases each). The CDR3 is 13 residues long. Trimming shortened V by 6 bases and J by 6 bases, and 12 bases separated the two germline ends. The V gene's germline CDR1 is LNHDA and CDR2 SQIVND (reference sequence). The CDR3 DNA sequence: TGTGCCAGTAGCCAGGGAGTCCGCAATGAGCAGTTCTTC. It encodes CASSQGVRNEQFF.

The chain combines TRBV6-1 with TRBJ2-2; no reliable D call. There are 15 residues in the CDR3. The V and J ends lost 2 bases and 5 bases respectively, with 12 bases between them. Germline V gene lookup returns CDR1 MNHNS and CDR2 SASEGT. DNA of the CDR3: TGTGCCAGCAGTGAAAATCGAGGTCTTACCGGGGAGCTGTTTTTT. Translation gives CASSENRGLTGELFF.

The chain employs TRBV27 and TRBJ1-2; TRBD1 might be the D (5 bases). The CDR3 loop spans 16 amino acids. V lost 2 bases and J 4 bases, leaving 17 bases between the germline ends. Germline lookup yields CDR1 MNHEY and CDR2 SMNVEV (reference sequence). The DNA of the CDR3 is TGTGCCAGCAGTTTAACCTTCACCGGGACCTCCTATGGCTACACCTTC. Its translation is CASSLTFTGTSYGYTF.

The V call is TRBV2, the J call TRBJ2-3; D remains unclear. The CDR3 totals 12 residues. The germline V gene has CDR1 SNHLY and CDR2 FYNNEI. The V and J ends lost 8 bases and 2 bases respectively, with 8 bases between them. This CDR3 is CASWRLTDTQYF. CDR3 nucleotides: TGTGCCAGCTGGCGACTCACAGATACGCAGTATTTT.

This chain joins TRBV18 and TRBJ1-2; D is unclear. The germline V and J ends were trimmed by 6 bases and 4 bases, with 18 bases remaining between them. The CDR3 has 15 residues. Germline CDR1 and CDR2: KGHSH and LQKENI. Here the CDR3 reads CASSPGSPTLYGYTF. The DNA of the CDR3 is TGTGCCAGCTCGCCGGGCTCACCTACTCTCTATGGCTACACCTTC.

V and J are TRBV5-1 and TRBJ1-3; the D gene is possibly TRBD1 (5 bases). Trimming removed 0 bases at V and 0 bases at J, with 10 bases between. Germline assignment: CDR1 SGHRS and CDR2 YFSETQ. This CDR3 region has 16 residues. DNA of the CDR3: TGCGCCAGCAGCTTGGAGCTTGGGGGCTCTGGAAACACCATATATTTT. Its protein product is CASSLELGGSGNTIYF.

The chain links TRBV6-6 to TRBJ1-1; D ambiguous. The V gene lost 7 bases and the J gene lost 5 bases, with 8 bases spanning the gap. The CDR3 is made up of 11 amino acids. Germline CDR1 and CDR2: MNHNY and SVGAGI (reference sequence). CDR3 DNA sequence: TGTGCCAGCACGCGCGGGACTGAAGCTTTCTTT. Translation: CASTRGTEAFF.

This rearrangement joins TRBV7-9 to TRBJ2-1; no clear D. Trimming cost V 5 bases and J 7 bases, with 9 bases left between them. CDR3 size: 12 residues. Germline V gives CDR1 SEHNR, CDR2 FQNEAQ (reference sequence). The CDR3 here is CASSPRYNEQFF. Here the CDR3 DNA reads TGTGCCAGCAGCCCCCGATATAATGAGCAGTTCTTC.